The present T cell receptor (beta chain) was sequenced within a study of OX40 agonist ivuxolimab in advanced cancers. Clones were sequenced by immunoSEQ multiplex PCR, and TCRdb holds only the in-frame ones, with some missing. Here the sample spans some 78,000 clones, about 90% being singletons. The CDR3 extends over 14 amino acids. The germline V gene encodes CDR1 MRHNA and CDR2 SNTAGT. Trimming cost V 8 bases and J 4 bases; bases outside gene matches: 7. This receptor was taken from an adult with an advanced solid tumor such as melanoma, head and neck, liver or kidney cancer. The starting material was CD4+ or CD8+ T cells sorted from blood, obtained in a trial of the OX40 agonist ivuxolimab. The rearrangement links TRBV6-4 to TRBJ2-3, with 9 bases identical to TRBD1. CDR3 in amino acids: CASGGQGGPDTQYF. The CDR3 DNA reads as TGTGCCAGCGGGGGACAGGGCGGCCCAGATACGCAGTATTTT.